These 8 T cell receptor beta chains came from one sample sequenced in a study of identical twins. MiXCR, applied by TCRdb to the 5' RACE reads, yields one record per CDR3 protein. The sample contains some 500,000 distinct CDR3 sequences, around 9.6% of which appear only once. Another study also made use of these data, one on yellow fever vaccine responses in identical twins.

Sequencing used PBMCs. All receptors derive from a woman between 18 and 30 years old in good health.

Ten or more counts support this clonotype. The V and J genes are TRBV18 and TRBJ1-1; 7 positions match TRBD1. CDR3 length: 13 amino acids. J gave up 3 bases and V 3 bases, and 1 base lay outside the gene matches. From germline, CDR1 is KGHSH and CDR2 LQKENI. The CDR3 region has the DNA TGTGCCAGCTCACCCGGGACAGACACTGAAGCTTTCTTT. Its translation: CASSPGTDTEAFF.

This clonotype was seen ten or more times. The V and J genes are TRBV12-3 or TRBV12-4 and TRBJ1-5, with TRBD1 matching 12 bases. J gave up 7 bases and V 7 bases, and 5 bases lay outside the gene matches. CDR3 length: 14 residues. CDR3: CASTGDRGRQPQHF. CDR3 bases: TGTGCCAGCACCGGGGACAGGGGGCGGCAGCCCCAGCATTTT.

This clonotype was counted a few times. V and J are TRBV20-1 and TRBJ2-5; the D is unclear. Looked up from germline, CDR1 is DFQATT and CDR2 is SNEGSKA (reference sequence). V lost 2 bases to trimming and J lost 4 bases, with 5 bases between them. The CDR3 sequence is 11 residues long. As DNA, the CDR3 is TGCAGTGCTAGATCAATAGAGACCCAGTACTTC. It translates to CSARSIETQYF.

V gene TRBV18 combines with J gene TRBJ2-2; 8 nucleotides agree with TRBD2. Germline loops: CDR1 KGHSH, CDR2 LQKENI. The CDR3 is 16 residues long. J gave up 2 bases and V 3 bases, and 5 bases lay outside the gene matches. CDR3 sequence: CASSPLAGPNTGELFF. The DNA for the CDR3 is TGTGCCAGCTCACCCTTAGCGGGACCTAACACCGGGGAGCTGTTTTTT.

DNA for the CDR3: TGTGCCAGCAGTTTTCCCGCGACTACATACAATGAGCAGTTCTTC. Translated: CASSFPATTYNEQFF. This rearrangement joins TRBV12-3 or TRBV12-4 to TRBJ2-1; a weak D match, TRBD2 (5 bases). Trimming shortened V by 3 bases and J by 4 bases, and 13 bases separated the two germline ends. The CDR3 has 15 residues.

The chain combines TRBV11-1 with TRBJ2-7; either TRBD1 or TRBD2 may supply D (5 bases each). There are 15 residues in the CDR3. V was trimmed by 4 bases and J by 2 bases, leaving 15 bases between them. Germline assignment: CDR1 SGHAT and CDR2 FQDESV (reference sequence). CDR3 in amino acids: CASSYISGPTYEQYF. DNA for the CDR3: TGTGCCAGCAGCTATATATCGGGACCCACCTACGAGCAGTACTTC.

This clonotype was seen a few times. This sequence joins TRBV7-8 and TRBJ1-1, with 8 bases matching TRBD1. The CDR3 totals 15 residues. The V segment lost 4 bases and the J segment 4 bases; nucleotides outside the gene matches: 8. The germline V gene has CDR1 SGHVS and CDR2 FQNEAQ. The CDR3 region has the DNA TGTGCCAGCAGCTACAGGGGGGCCAGACCCACTGAAGCTTTCTTT. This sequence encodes CASSYRGARPTEAFF.

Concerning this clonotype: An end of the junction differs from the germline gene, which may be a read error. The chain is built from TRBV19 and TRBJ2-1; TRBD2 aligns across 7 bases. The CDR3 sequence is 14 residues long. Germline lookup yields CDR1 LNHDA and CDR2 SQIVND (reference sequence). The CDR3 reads CASSRPGLPREQLF. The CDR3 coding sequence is TGTGCCAGTAGCAGACCGGGACTACCACGGGAGCAGCTCTTC.